This TCR beta chain was found in a study of cytomegalovirus exposure and HLA in healthy donors. Study details: From HLA-typed donors, an early data release held about 85 million unique TCRs.

PCR used 60 Vbeta primers and 13 Jbeta primers. Per the authors' pipeline: A later analysis tallied 87 million or so unique TCR beta chains, 10 million to 12 million of them shared. This table comes from immunoSEQ multiplex PCR, and its TCRdb copy is limited to in-frame clones, with some not included. V and J calls and clone size are copied from that table; D and trimming were computed from the DNA. This table has 80,000 to 130,000 clones, about 80% appearing once. This clone was seen a few times. What it recognizes is unknown. The CDR3 runs 12 residues. Germline CDR1 and CDR2: GTSNPN and SVGIG (reference sequence). Study-level results: A later analysis reportedly identified an Asian-associated ancestry cluster as carrying fewer N-insertions than the roughly 670-donor mean. The study put 150 to 200 TCR beta chains on its list as cytomegalovirus-associated.

This receptor was obtained from a female donor in good health and CMV-seropositive. The V gene is TRBV30, the J gene TRBJ2-5, with D hard to call. The J call is uncertain, as TRBJ2-7 better fits the DNA end. Sample: PBMCs. The CDR3 is CAWSPGFHEQYF. The CDR3, as DNA: TGTGCCTGGAGTCCGGGTTTCCACGAGCAGTACTTC.